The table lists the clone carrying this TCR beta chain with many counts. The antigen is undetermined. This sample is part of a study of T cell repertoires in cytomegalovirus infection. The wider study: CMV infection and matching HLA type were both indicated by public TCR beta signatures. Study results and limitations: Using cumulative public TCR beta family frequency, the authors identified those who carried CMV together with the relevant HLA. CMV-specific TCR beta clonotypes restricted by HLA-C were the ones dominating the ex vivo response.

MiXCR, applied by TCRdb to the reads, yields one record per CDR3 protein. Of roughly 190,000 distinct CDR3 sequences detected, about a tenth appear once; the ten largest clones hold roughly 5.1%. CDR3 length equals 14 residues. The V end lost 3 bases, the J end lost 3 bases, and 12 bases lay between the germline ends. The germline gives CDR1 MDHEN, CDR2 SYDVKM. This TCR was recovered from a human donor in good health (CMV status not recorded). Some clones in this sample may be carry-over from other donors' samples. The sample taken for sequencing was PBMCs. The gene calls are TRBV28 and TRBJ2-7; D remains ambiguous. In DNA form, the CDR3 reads TGTGCCAGCAGTTTTCGGCGGTCAAACTACGAGCAGTACTTC. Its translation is CASSFRRSNYEQYF.